The 10 T cell receptor beta chains below were found in one sample sequenced in a study of T cells in localized non-small cell lung cancer (dated by TCRdb to the early 2020s). To prepare the library, the immunoSEQ multiplex PCR assay was applied. Sourced from immuneACCESS, this table was stored by TCRdb with only in-frame sequences that have V and J called. A share of the clones is absent; for the studies checked, an unresolved V gene accounts for under half, and the remainder has no known explanation. Recorded for this sample are roughly 35,000 clones; around 88% of them occurred a single time. Approximately 6.8% of the sample goes to the ten largest clones. The sample consisted of peripheral blood, taken before any cancer treatment. All receptors derive from a woman aged 40-75 years with stage I lung adenocarcinoma.

The genes are TRBV18 and TRBJ2-3; D might be TRBD2 (6 bases). Per the germline V gene, CDR1 is KGHSH and CDR2 is LQKENI. V was clipped by 3 bases and J by 2 bases, with 9 bases between them. CDR3 size: 14 residues. The CDR3, as DNA: TGTGCCAGCTCACCGCCGGGACTCACAGATACGCAGTATTTT. Its protein is CASSPPGLTDTQYF.

This chain connects TRBV4-2 to TRBJ1-5; 7 bases are shared with TRBD1. From germline, CDR1 is LGHNA and CDR2 YNFKEQ. Germline trimming cut 3 bases from V and 3 bases from J; bases unmatched to any gene: 5. The CDR3 extends over 15 amino acids. The CDR3 here is CASSHQGQYNQPQHF. In DNA form, the CDR3 reads TGTGCCAGCAGCCACCAGGGACAGTACAATCAGCCCCAGCATTTT.

V usage is TRBV7-2 and J usage is TRBJ1-1; D ambiguous. Deletions cut 1 base from V and 10 bases from J, with 7 bases between. The CDR3 spans 11 residues. Germline values: CDR1 SGHTA, CDR2 FQGNSA. Here the CDR3 reads CASSLGGAAFF. CDR3 in DNA: TGTGCCAGCAGCTTAGGAGGAGCAGCTTTCTTT.

This rearrangement joins TRBV20-1 to TRBJ1-2; D remains unclear. Germline CDR1 DFQATT, CDR2 SNEGSKA (reference sequence). Trimming took 5 bases from V and 8 from J, leaving 12 bases between them. This CDR3 is 11 amino acids long. The CDR3 is CSADRVEGYTF. The CDR3 DNA reads as TGCAGTGCTGATAGGGTGGAAGGCTACACCTTC.

A single count supports this clone. V and J are TRBV10-3 and TRBJ2-7, with 7 bases aligning to TRBD2. Germline assignment: CDR1 ENHRY and CDR2 SYGVKD. CDR3 length equals 11 residues. After removal of 10 bases from V and 5 bases from J, the junction contained 5 bases not matched to a gene. Here the CDR3 DNA reads TGTGCCAGCCGGGAGGCCAACGAGCAGTACTTC. Translating it yields CASREANEQYF.

V gene TRBV9 combines with J gene TRBJ1-1; D perhaps matches TRBD1 (5 bases). Looked up from germline, CDR1 is SGDLS and CDR2 is YYNGEE. V gave up 4 bases and J gave up 1 base, with 17 bases separating them. This CDR3 comprises 16 residues. CDR3 bases: TGTGCCAGCAGCCAAGATCCCAGGGCATGGAACACTGAAGCTTTCTTT. It codes for CASSQDPRAWNTEAFF.

The gene calls are TRBV10-1 and TRBJ1-2, with D hard to call. This CDR3 has 14 residues. Trimming removed 4 bases from V and 8 bases from J, with 17 bases in between. Germline CDR1 WNHNN, CDR2 SYGVQD (reference sequence). The CDR3 is CASSGVGVFLGYTF. The CDR3 coding sequence is TGCGCCAGCAGTGGCGTAGGAGTTTTTTTGGGCTACACCTTC.

The genes are TRBV27 and TRBJ1-5, with 8 positions matching TRBD1. This CDR3 is 15 amino acids long. Germline V gives CDR1 MNHEY, CDR2 SMNVEV (reference sequence). V dropped 4 bases and J dropped 7; count of bases not matched to a gene: 9. The CDR3 protein is CASSYAAGGGQPQHF. DNA for the CDR3: TGTGCCAGCAGTTATGCGGCAGGGGGCGGACAGCCCCAGCATTTT.

The chain's CDR3 is CASTQDGYQETQYF. DNA of the CDR3: TGTGCCAGTACCCAGGACGGTTACCAAGAGACCCAGTACTTC. The V call is TRBV19, the J call TRBJ2-5; D not certain. Germline values: CDR1 LNHDA, CDR2 SQIVND (reference sequence). Trimming pared 7 bases from V and 0 bases from J, leaving 12 bases between. The CDR3 totals 14 residues.

The V call is TRBV28, the J call TRBJ1-3; TRBD1 aligns across 7 bases. Per the germline V gene, CDR1 is MDHEN and CDR2 is SYDVKM. CDR3 length equals 14 residues. Trimming cost V 5 bases and J 8 bases; bases outside gene matches: 9. The CDR3 sequence: CASSLVTGVHTIYF. The CDR3 DNA reads as TGTGCCAGCAGTCTCGTAACAGGGGTACACACCATATATTTT.